This T cell receptor (beta chain) was captured by sequencing in a study of response to subunit inactivated influenza vaccine. On this clonotype: Its antigen is still unknown. At one boundary the junction diverges from the germline segment, which might be a read error.

Whole-study findings and limits: Few additional T cells are recruited per seasonal influenza vaccination, authors suggested.

TCRdb re-called the RT-PCR reads through MiXCR, storing one row per CDR3 protein. The sample holds about 570,000 distinct CDR3 sequences, approximately 10% seen once. Per germline, CDR1 SGHRS and CDR2 YFSETQ. The CDR3 contains 13 residues. The V and J genes are TRBV5-1 and TRBJ1-2; 7 nucleotides line up with TRBD1. The sample in question was PBMCs from blood, obtained on the day of vaccination. The receptor comes from a man in his forties or fifties who received an inactivated influenza vaccine. The CDR3, as DNA: TGCGCCCGCAGCCCAGAGGGGGCGCATGGCTACACCTTC. It yields the protein CARSPEGAHGYTF.